Listed below are T cell receptor beta chains from one sample, sequenced in a study of cytomegalovirus exposure and HLA in healthy donors. Clones were read by immunoSEQ multiplex PCR, and TCRdb kept only the in-frame ones, dropping some. This sample yields over 150,000 clones, of which 75% to 85% are seen a single time; 0.65% belongs to the top ten. Sequencing used PBMCs. The receptor set was obtained from a boy younger than 18 in good health and CMV-seronegative. CDR3s include the opening cysteine and the closing phenylalanine or tryptophan. The order of the fields is V gene, D gene, J gene, clone size, CDR3 protein, CDR3 DNA. The D gene is left open where the match is weak. Not all rows give a size; the values are once, few, many and, for expanded clones, a class.

V gene: TRBV2
D gene: TRBD1
J gene: TRBJ2-2
clone size: once
CDR3 protein: CASRDRDRHTGELFF
CDR3 DNA: TGTGCCAGCAGGGATCGGGACAGGCACACCGGGGAGCTGTTTTTT

V gene: TRBV5-6
D gene: TRBD1
J gene: TRBJ1-4
clone size: -
CDR3 protein: CASSLKTGRKTNEKLFF
CDR3 DNA: TGTGCCAGCAGCCTGAAGACAGGGAGGAAAACTAATGAAAAGCTGTTTTTT

V gene: TRBV6-6
D gene: -
J gene: TRBJ2-5
clone size: -
CDR3 protein: CASSYSTQETQYF
CDR3 DNA: TGTGCCAGCAGTTACTCAACTCAAGAGACCCAGTACTTC

V gene: TRBV5-6
D gene: TRBD2
J gene: TRBJ2-7
clone size: -
CDR3 protein: CASSLFSGGSSYEQYF
CDR3 DNA: TGTGCCAGCAGCTTGTTTAGCGGGGGGAGCTCCTACGAGCAGTACTTC

V gene: TRBV6-5
D gene: -
J gene: TRBJ2-5
clone size: -
CDR3 protein: CASSYSQKETQYF
CDR3 DNA: TGTGCCAGCAGTTACTCACAGAAAGAGACCCAGTACTTC

V gene: TRBV9
D gene: -
J gene: TRBJ2-1
clone size: -
CDR3 protein: CASRRDNEQFF
CDR3 DNA: TGTGCCAGCAGACGGGACAATGAGCAGTTCTTC

V gene: TRBV30
D gene: TRBD1
J gene: TRBJ1-3
clone size: few
CDR3 protein: CAWGKQGARNTIYF
CDR3 DNA: TGTGCCTGGGGTAAACAGGGGGCAAGAAACACCATATATTTT

V gene: TRBV11-1
D gene: -
J gene: TRBJ2-1
clone size: -
CDR3 protein: CASSRLAVEQFF
CDR3 DNA: TGTGCCAGCAGCCGTCTAGCTGTCGAGCAGTTCTTC

V gene: TRBV18
D gene: TRBD2
J gene: TRBJ2-1
clone size: -
CDR3 protein: CASSPRTSGGAYDEQFF
CDR3 DNA: TGTGCCAGCTCACCCCGGACTAGCGGGGGGGCCTACGATGAGCAGTTCTTC

V gene: TRBV18
D gene: TRBD1
J gene: TRBJ1-1
clone size: -
CDR3 protein: CASSPAGQDDTEAFF
CDR3 DNA: TGTGCCAGCTCACCGGCGGGACAGGATGACACTGAAGCTTTCTTT

V gene: TRBV9
D gene: TRBD2
J gene: TRBJ2-2
clone size: -
CDR3 protein: CASSSGKNTGELFF
CDR3 DNA: TGTGCCAGCAGTAGCGGGAAGAACACCGGGGAGCTGTTTTTT

V gene: TRBV28
D gene: TRBD1
J gene: TRBJ1-5
clone size: -
CDR3 protein: CASSFRQGTNQPQHF
CDR3 DNA: TGTGCCAGCAGTTTTAGACAGGGGACCAATCAGCCCCAGCATTTT

V gene: TRBV11-2
D gene: -
J gene: TRBJ2-2
clone size: once
CDR3 protein: CASSQQGSGTGELFF
CDR3 DNA: TGTGCCAGCAGCCAACAGGGGAGCGGGACCGGGGAGCTGTTTTTT

V gene: TRBV6-5
D gene: TRBD1
J gene: TRBJ1-2
clone size: once
CDR3 protein: CASSVRGREEYGYTF
CDR3 DNA: TGTGCCAGCAGCGTCAGGGGGCGAGAAGAATATGGCTACACCTTC

V gene: TRBV30
D gene: -
J gene: TRBJ1-1
clone size: -
CDR3 protein: CAWSVGVEAFF
CDR3 DNA: TGTGCCTGGAGTGTAGGGGTTGAAGCTTTCTTT

V gene: TRBV6-5
D gene: -
J gene: TRBJ1-2
clone size: -
CDR3 protein: CASSSTVIDSGYTF
CDR3 DNA: TGTGCCAGCAGTTCCACCGTGATCGACTCTGGCTACACCTTC

V gene: TRBV5-1
D gene: TRBD1
J gene: TRBJ1-1
clone size: -
CDR3 protein: CASSLGQGRHAFF
CDR3 DNA: TGCGCCAGCAGCTTGGGACAGGGGAGGCATGCTTTCTTT

V gene: TRBV7-3
D gene: TRBD2
J gene: TRBJ2-5
clone size: -
CDR3 protein: CAGSPEGRAETQYF
CDR3 DNA: TGTGCCGGCAGCCCTGAGGGGAGGGCGGAGACCCAGTACTTC

V gene: TRBV7-2
D gene: TRBD2
J gene: TRBJ2-3
clone size: -
CDR3 protein: CASSLLTSGATDTQYF
CDR3 DNA: TGTGCCAGCAGCTTACTCACTAGCGGGGCAACAGATACGCAGTATTTT

V gene: TRBV6-5
D gene: -
J gene: TRBJ1-2
clone size: -
CDR3 protein: CASSRDRGYGYTF
CDR3 DNA: TGTGCCAGCAGCCGAGACCGGGGCTATGGCTACACCTTC

V gene: TRBV4-1
D gene: -
J gene: TRBJ1-2
clone size: -
CDR3 protein: CASSRAISYGYTF
CDR3 DNA: TGCGCCAGCAGCCGAGCTATTAGCTATGGCTACACCTTC

V gene: TRBV5-1
D gene: TRBD1
J gene: TRBJ1-2
clone size: few
CDR3 protein: CASSWDRTYYGYTF
CDR3 DNA: TGCGCCAGCAGCTGGGACAGAACTTACTATGGCTACACCTTC

V gene: TRBV29-1
D gene: -
J gene: TRBJ2-1
clone size: -
CDR3 protein: CSVELANEQFF
CDR3 DNA: TGCAGCGTTGAATTAGCCAATGAGCAGTTCTTC

V gene: TRBV30
D gene: -
J gene: TRBJ2-1
clone size: -
CDR3 protein: CAWSGTSWYNEQFF
CDR3 DNA: TGTGCCTGGAGTGGAACTAGCTGGTACAATGAGCAGTTCTTC

V gene: TRBV5-6
D gene: -
J gene: TRBJ1-3
clone size: -
CDR3 protein: CAAGVSGNTIYF
CDR3 DNA: TGTGCCGCCGGGGTCTCTGGAAACACCATATATTTT

V gene: TRBV6-6
D gene: -
J gene: TRBJ1-1
clone size: -
CDR3 protein: CASSYRDGGDTEAFF
CDR3 DNA: TGTGCCAGCAGTTACCGCGACGGCGGGGACACTGAAGCTTTCTTT

V gene: TRBV18
D gene: -
J gene: TRBJ1-2
clone size: -
CDR3 protein: CASSPPGGRAGYTF
CDR3 DNA: TGTGCCAGCTCACCTCCCGGGGGTCGGGCGGGCTACACCTTC

V gene: TRBV6-5
D gene: -
J gene: TRBJ2-2
clone size: once
CDR3 protein: CASRVAEVSWGEPFF
CDR3 DNA: TGTGCCAGCAGGGTGGCGGAGGTCTCGTGGGGGGAGCCGTTTTTT

V gene: TRBV5-1
D gene: -
J gene: TRBJ2-7
clone size: -
CDR3 protein: CASSVSGPYEQYF
CDR3 DNA: TGCGCCAGCAGCGTAAGCGGACCCTACGAGCAGTACTTC

V gene: TRBV15
D gene: TRBD2
J gene: TRBJ2-1
clone size: -
CDR3 protein: CATSTRLALTKYNEQFF
CDR3 DNA: TGTGCCACCAGCACCAGACTAGCCCTTACCAAATACAATGAGCAGTTCTTC

V gene: TRBV4-2
D gene: TRBD1
J gene: TRBJ2-7
clone size: few
CDR3 protein: CASSQPSGQGLSYEQYF
CDR3 DNA: TGTGCCAGCAGCCAACCATCGGGACAGGGCCTCTCCTACGAGCAGTACTTC

V gene: TRBV11-2
D gene: -
J gene: TRBJ1-2
clone size: -
CDR3 protein: CASSLGSSGPYGYTF
CDR3 DNA: TGTGCCAGCAGCTTAGGGAGTTCGGGTCCCTATGGCTACACCTTC

V gene: TRBV7-9
D gene: -
J gene: TRBJ1-2
clone size: -
CDR3 protein: CASRPLGYTF
CDR3 DNA: TGTGCCAGCAGGCCCCTAGGCTACACCTTC

V gene: TRBV2
D gene: -
J gene: TRBJ2-2
clone size: -
CDR3 protein: CASSSNPRNTGELFF
CDR3 DNA: TGTGCCAGCAGTTCAAACCCCAGGAACACCGGGGAGCTGTTTTTT

V gene: TRBV6-1
D gene: -
J gene: TRBJ1-4
clone size: -
CDR3 protein: CASSRTTDLFF
CDR3 DNA: TGTGCCAGCAGCAGAACGACAGACCTGTTTTTT

V gene: TRBV27
D gene: TRBD1
J gene: TRBJ1-1
clone size: -
CDR3 protein: CASSLWTGGNTEAFF
CDR3 DNA: TGTGCCAGCAGTTTATGGACAGGAGGGAACACTGAAGCTTTCTTT

V gene: TRBV4-1
D gene: -
J gene: TRBJ2-3
clone size: -
CDR3 protein: CASSQVKRSTDTQYF
CDR3 DNA: TGCGCCAGCAGCCAAGTCAAGCGGAGCACAGATACGCAGTATTTT

V gene: TRBV5-5
D gene: TRBD1
J gene: TRBJ1-6
clone size: -
CDR3 protein: CASSLAGTGAYSPLHF
CDR3 DNA: TGTGCCAGCAGCTTGGCCGGGACAGGAGCCTATTCACCCCTCCACTTT

V gene: TRBV10-1
D gene: TRBD1
J gene: TRBJ1-1
clone size: -
CDR3 protein: CASRIGQGSSEAFF
CDR3 DNA: TGCGCCAGCAGAATTGGACAGGGTTCCTCTGAAGCTTTCTTT

V gene: TRBV5-6
D gene: TRBD2
J gene: TRBJ2-7
clone size: -
CDR3 protein: CASSRLAGEYEQYF
CDR3 DNA: TGTGCCAGCAGCCGACTAGCGGGAGAGTACGAGCAGTACTTC

V gene: TRBV7-8
D gene: -
J gene: TRBJ1-2
clone size: -
CDR3 protein: CASSLLGTPRGYTF
CDR3 DNA: TGTGCCAGCAGCTTATTAGGGACACCACGTGGCTACACCTTC

V gene: TRBV18
D gene: -
J gene: TRBJ1-2
clone size: -
CDR3 protein: CASSPDISYGYTF
CDR3 DNA: TGTGCCAGCTCACCCGACATCAGCTATGGCTACACCTTC

V gene: TRBV2
D gene: TRBD1
J gene: TRBJ1-4
clone size: -
CDR3 protein: CASWDSQNEKLFF
CDR3 DNA: TGTGCCAGCTGGGACAGCCAAAATGAAAAACTGTTTTTT

V gene: TRBV7-2
D gene: -
J gene: TRBJ2-7
clone size: once
CDR3 protein: CASSLDTYEQYF
CDR3 DNA: TGTGCCAGCAGCTTGGACACCTACGAGCAGTACTTC

V gene: TRBV30
D gene: TRBD1
J gene: TRBJ2-7
clone size: -
CDR3 protein: CAWGQVYEQYF
CDR3 DNA: TGTGCCTGGGGACAGGTTTACGAGCAGTACTTC

V gene: TRBV5-6
D gene: -
J gene: TRBJ2-7
clone size: -
CDR3 protein: CASSFFGGRGYEQYF
CDR3 DNA: TGTGCCAGCAGCTTCTTCGGGGGGCGCGGGTACGAGCAGTACTTC

V gene: TRBV30
D gene: -
J gene: TRBJ2-7
clone size: -
CDR3 protein: CAWSPISSPTSEQYF
CDR3 DNA: TGTGCCTGGAGCCCAATATCAAGCCCCACGAGCGAGCAGTACTTC

V gene: TRBV12-5
D gene: TRBD1
J gene: TRBJ2-3
clone size: -
CDR3 protein: CASGFSRDRVIFLATQYF
CDR3 DNA: TGTGCTAGTGGCTTTTCGCGGGACAGGGTTATATTTCTGGCTACGCAGTATTTT

V gene: TRBV5-1
D gene: -
J gene: TRBJ1-1
clone size: -
CDR3 protein: CASSPTPPAQRLDEAFF
CDR3 DNA: TGCGCCAGCAGCCCGACTCCGCCTGCCCAAAGGCTGGATGAAGCTTTCTTT

V gene: TRBV4-3
D gene: -
J gene: TRBJ1-2
clone size: -
CDR3 protein: CASSQETGLHYGYTF
CDR3 DNA: TGCGCCAGCAGCCAAGAAACAGGGCTACACTATGGCTACACCTTC

V gene: TRBV30
D gene: -
J gene: TRBJ1-1
clone size: -
CDR3 protein: CAWRHRAVGTEAFF
CDR3 DNA: TGTGCCTGGAGGCACAGGGCCGTCGGCACTGAAGCTTTCTTT

V gene: TRBV7-9
D gene: -
J gene: TRBJ2-3
clone size: -
CDR3 protein: CASSRFRDLTDTQYF
CDR3 DNA: TGTGCCAGCAGCCGTTTCAGGGATCTCACAGATACGCAGTATTTT

V gene: TRBV7-6
D gene: -
J gene: TRBJ1-1
clone size: -
CDR3 protein: CASSPDSLNTEAFF
CDR3 DNA: TGTGCCAGCAGCCCGGACAGCCTGAACACTGAAGCTTTCTTT

V gene: TRBV18
D gene: -
J gene: TRBJ2-7
clone size: -
CDR3 protein: CASSLYRTYEQYF
CDR3 DNA: TGTGCCAGCTCACTGTACAGGACCTACGAGCAGTACTTC

V gene: TRBV30
D gene: -
J gene: TRBJ2-5
clone size: -
CDR3 protein: CAWSGREAVKTQYF
CDR3 DNA: TGTGCCTGGAGTGGGCGGGAAGCTGTAAAGACCCAGTACTTC

V gene: TRBV13
D gene: TRBD1
J gene: TRBJ2-7
clone size: -
CDR3 protein: CANSLQGYEQYF
CDR3 DNA: TGTGCCAACAGCCTACAGGGGTACGAGCAGTACTTC

V gene: TRBV6-6
D gene: -
J gene: TRBJ1-2
clone size: -
CDR3 protein: CASTGAHNYGYTF
CDR3 DNA: TGTGCCAGCACTGGGGCCCATAACTATGGCTACACCTTC

V gene: TRBV7-9
D gene: -
J gene: TRBJ1-4
clone size: -
CDR3 protein: CASSRHNEKLFF
CDR3 DNA: TGTGCCAGCAGCCGACATAATGAAAAACTGTTTTTT

V gene: TRBV9
D gene: -
J gene: TRBJ1-1
clone size: -
CDR3 protein: CASSPLTDLNTEAFF
CDR3 DNA: TGTGCCAGCAGCCCCCTCACTGACTTGAACACTGAAGCTTTCTTT